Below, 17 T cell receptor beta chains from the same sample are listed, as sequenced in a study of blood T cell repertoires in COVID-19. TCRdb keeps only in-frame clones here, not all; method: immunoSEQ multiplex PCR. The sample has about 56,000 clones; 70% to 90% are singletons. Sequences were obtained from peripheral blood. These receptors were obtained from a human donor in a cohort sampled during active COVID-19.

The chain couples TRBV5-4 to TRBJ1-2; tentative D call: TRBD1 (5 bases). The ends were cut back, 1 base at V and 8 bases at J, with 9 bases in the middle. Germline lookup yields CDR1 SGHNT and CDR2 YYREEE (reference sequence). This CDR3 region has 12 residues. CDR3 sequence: CASSLQGGGYTF. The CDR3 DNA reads TGTGCCAGCAGCTTGCAGGGAGGCGGCTACACCTTC.

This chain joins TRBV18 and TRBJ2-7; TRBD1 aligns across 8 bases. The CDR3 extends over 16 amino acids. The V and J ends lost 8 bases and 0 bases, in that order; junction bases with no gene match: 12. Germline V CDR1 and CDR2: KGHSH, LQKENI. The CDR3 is CASPPTDRVISYEQYF. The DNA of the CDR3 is TGTGCCAGCCCTCCGACGGACAGGGTAATCTCCTACGAGCAGTACTTC.

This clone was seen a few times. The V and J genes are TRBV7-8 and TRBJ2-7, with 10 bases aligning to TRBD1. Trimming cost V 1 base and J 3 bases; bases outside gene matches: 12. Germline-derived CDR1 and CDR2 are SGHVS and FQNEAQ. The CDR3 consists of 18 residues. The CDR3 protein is CASSLVTSIGTGVYEQYF. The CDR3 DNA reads TGTGCCAGCAGCTTAGTTACGTCGATCGGGACAGGGGTCTACGAGCAGTACTTC.

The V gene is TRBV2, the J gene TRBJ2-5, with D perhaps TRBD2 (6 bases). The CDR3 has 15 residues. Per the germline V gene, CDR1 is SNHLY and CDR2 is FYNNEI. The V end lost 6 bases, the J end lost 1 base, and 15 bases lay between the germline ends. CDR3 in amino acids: CASSPTSFPQETQYF. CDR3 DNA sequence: TGTGCCAGCAGCCCAACTAGCTTTCCCCAAGAGACCCAGTACTTC.

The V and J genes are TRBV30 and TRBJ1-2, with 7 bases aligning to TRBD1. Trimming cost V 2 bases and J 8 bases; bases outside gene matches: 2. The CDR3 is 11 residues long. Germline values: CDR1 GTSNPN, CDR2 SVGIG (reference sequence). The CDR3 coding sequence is TGTGCCTGGAGTAACAGGGGCGGCTACACCTTC. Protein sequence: CAWSNRGGYTF.

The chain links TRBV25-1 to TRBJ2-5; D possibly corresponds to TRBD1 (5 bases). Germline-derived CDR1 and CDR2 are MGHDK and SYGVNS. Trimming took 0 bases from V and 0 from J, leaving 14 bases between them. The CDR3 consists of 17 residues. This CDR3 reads CASSEYVGHMYQETQYF. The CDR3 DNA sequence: TGTGCCAGCAGTGAATATGTCGGACACATGTACCAAGAGACCCAGTACTTC.

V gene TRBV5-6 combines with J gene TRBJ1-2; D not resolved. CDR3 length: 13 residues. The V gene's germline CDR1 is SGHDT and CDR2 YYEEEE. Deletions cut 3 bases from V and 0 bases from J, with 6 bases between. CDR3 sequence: CASSSVANYGYTF. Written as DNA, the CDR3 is TGTGCCAGCAGCTCTGTCGCTAACTATGGCTACACCTTC.

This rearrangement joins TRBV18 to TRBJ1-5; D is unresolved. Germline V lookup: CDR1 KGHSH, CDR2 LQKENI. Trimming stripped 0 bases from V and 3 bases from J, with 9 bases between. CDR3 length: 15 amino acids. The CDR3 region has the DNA TGTGCCAGCTCACCACCGGCACGGGTCAATCAGCCCCAGCATTTT. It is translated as CASSPPARVNQPQHF.

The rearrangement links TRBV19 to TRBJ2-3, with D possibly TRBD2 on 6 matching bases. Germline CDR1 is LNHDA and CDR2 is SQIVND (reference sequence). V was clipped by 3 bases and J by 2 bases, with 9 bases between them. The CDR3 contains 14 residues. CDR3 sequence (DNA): TGTGCCAGTAGTATCTCGGGACTCACAGATACGCAGTATTTT. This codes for CASSISGLTDTQYF.

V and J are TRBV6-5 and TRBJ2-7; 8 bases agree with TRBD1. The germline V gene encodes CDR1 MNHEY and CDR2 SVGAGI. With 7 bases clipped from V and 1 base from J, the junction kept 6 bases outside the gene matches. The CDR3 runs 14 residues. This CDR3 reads CASTRTGLSYEQYF. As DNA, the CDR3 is TGTGCCAGCACTAGGACAGGGCTTTCCTACGAGCAGTACTTC.

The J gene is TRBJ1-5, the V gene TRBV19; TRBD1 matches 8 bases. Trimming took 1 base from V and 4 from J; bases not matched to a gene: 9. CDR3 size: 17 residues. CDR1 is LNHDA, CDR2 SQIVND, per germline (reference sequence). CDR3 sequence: CASSIVGQGIRNQPQHF. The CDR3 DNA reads TGTGCCAGTAGTATAGTTGGACAGGGAATAAGAAATCAGCCCCAGCATTTT.

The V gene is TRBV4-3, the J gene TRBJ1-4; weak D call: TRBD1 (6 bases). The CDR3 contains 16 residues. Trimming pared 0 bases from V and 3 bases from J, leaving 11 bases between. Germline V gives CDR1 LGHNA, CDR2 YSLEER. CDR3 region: CASSQDTGLSNEKLFF. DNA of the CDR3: TGCGCCAGCAGCCAAGACACAGGGTTGTCTAATGAAAAACTGTTTTTT.

The CDR3 here is CASSLAPGASNTEAFF. Here the CDR3 DNA reads TGTGCCAGCAGCTTGGCCCCAGGGGCCTCAAACACTGAAGCTTTCTTT. This chain uses TRBV5-6 with TRBJ1-1, with D possibly being TRBD1 (6 bases). V shed 0 bases and J shed 2 bases, with 14 bases lying between them. Germline lookup yields CDR1 SGHDT and CDR2 YYEEEE. This CDR3 has 16 residues.

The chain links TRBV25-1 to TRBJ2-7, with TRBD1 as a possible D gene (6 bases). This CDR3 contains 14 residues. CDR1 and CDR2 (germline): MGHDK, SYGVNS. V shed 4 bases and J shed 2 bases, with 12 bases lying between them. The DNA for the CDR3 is TGTGCCAGCAGTGGACAACAGGGAACCTACGAGCAGTACTTC. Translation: CASSGQQGTYEQYF.

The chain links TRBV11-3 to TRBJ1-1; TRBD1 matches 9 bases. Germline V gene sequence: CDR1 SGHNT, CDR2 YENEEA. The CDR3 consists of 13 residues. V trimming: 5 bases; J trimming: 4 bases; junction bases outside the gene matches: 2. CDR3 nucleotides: TGTGCCAGCAGCATGACAGGGGGCACTGAAGCTTTCTTT. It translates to CASSMTGGTEAFF.

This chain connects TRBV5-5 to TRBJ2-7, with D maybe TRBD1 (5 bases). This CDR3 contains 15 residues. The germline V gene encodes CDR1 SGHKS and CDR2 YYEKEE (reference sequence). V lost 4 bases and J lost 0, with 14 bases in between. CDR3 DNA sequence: TGTGCCAGCAGCCCAGTGCCAGGGTCCTCCTACGAGCAGTACTTC. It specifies CASSPVPGSSYEQYF.

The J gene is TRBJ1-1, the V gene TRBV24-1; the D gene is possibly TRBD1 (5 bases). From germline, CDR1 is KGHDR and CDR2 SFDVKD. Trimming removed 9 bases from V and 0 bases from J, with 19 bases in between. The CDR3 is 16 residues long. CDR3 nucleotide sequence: TGTGCCACCTACCCCATTCGAAAGGGGCTGAACACTGAAGCTTTCTTT. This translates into CATYPIRKGLNTEAFF.